What follows are 13 T cell receptor beta chains derived from one specimen sequenced in a study of CD8 T cells in ankylosing spondylitis. Broader study findings: About 8 highly homologous variants made up a TCR beta motif, and this motif appeared characteristic of ankylosing spondylitis blood.

No antigen has been identified for these receptors. TCRdb re-derived calls from the 5' RACE reads in MiXCR, one entry per CDR3 protein. The sample lists about 700,000 distinct CDR3 sequences, under 20% occurring once. The sample comprised blood, either unsorted or a sorted T cell fraction (not recorded which). The origin of the receptors is a male donor with ankylosing spondylitis.

In this sample, this clonotype turned up a few times. The chain is built from TRBV10-3 and TRBJ1-5, with D unresolved. Trimming left V 9 bases short and J 2 bases short, with 8 bases between. The CDR3 runs 12 residues. The V gene's germline CDR1 is ENHRY and CDR2 SYGVKD. In nucleotides, the CDR3 is TGTGCCATTGGTTATGGCAATCAGCCCCAGCATTTT. Translated, it gives CAIGYGNQPQHF.

The rearrangement uses TRBV5-6 and TRBJ1-5, with D unresolved. The germline gives CDR1 SGHDT, CDR2 YYEEEE. This CDR3 region has 12 residues. Trimming shortened V by 2 bases and J by 3 bases, and 3 bases separated the two germline ends. For the CDR3, the DNA is TGTGCCAGCAGCTTCAACAATCAGCCCCAGCATTTT. Its protein product is CASSFNNQPQHF.

This clonotype was picked up one time. The rearrangement uses TRBV7-9 and TRBJ2-2; the match to TRBD1 covers 10 bases. V lost 1 base, J lost 3 bases, and 5 bases stayed unmatched. From germline, CDR1 is SEHNR and CDR2 FQNEAQ (reference sequence). The CDR3 consists of 17 residues. The CDR3 DNA follows: TGTGCCAGCAGCTTAGTGGGACAGGGGTCGGACACCGGGGAGCTGTTTTTT. This translates into CASSLVGQGSDTGELFF.

This clonotype was counted between two and nine times. CDR3 loop: CASSEGQTFANTGELFF. The CDR3 nucleotides are TGCGCCAGCAGCGAGGGACAGACGTTCGCGAACACCGGGGAGCTGTTTTTT. J is TRBJ2-2 and V is TRBV5-1; 7 bases are shared with TRBD1. Germline lookup yields CDR1 SGHRS and CDR2 YFSETQ. Unmatched junction bases numbered 9, after V lost 4 bases and J lost 0 bases. This CDR3 is built from 17 residues.

The CDR3 DNA reads TGTGCCAGCAGTCCAGATAGCGGGAGGGTGTACAATGAGCAGTTCTTC. Translation: CASSPDSGRVYNEQFF. This chain joins TRBV12-3 or TRBV12-4 and TRBJ2-1; 11 bases agree with TRBD2. V was clipped by 5 bases and J by 4 bases; unmatched bases: 7. The CDR3 length is 16 residues.

The J gene is TRBJ1-2, the V gene TRBV7-9; TRBD1 matches 11 bases. V gave up 5 bases and J gave up 7 bases; unmatched junction bases: 6. Looked up from germline, CDR1 is SEHNR and CDR2 is FQNEAQ (reference sequence). The CDR3 extends over 14 amino acids. The chain's CDR3 is CASSHWDRGFGYTF. CDR3 bases: TGTGCCAGCAGCCATTGGGACAGGGGGTTTGGCTACACCTTC.

The genes are TRBV3-1 and TRBJ2-1, with D possibly being TRBD2 (6 bases). The V end was cut by 0 bases, the J end by 4 bases, with 16 bases between. The germline CDR1 and CDR2 sequences are LGHDT and YNNKEL (reference sequence). The CDR3 loop spans 17 amino acids. CDR3 residues: CASSQDRGGDAYNEQFF. As DNA, the CDR3 is TGTGCCAGCAGCCAAGATAGGGGCGGGGACGCTTACAATGAGCAGTTCTTC.

This clonotype was seen only a few times. The chain has TRBV9 and TRBJ1-2, with 7 bases fitting TRBD1. Looked up from germline, CDR1 is SGDLS and CDR2 is YYNGEE. This CDR3 is built from 14 residues. Trimming cost V 6 bases and J 2 bases; bases outside gene matches: 7. CDR3 sequence reads: CASTGRGQNYGYTF. The CDR3 DNA reads TGTGCCAGCACAGGGAGGGGACAGAACTATGGCTACACCTTC.

This rearrangement joins TRBV30 to TRBJ1-5; a weak D match, TRBD1 (6 bases). The CDR3 is made up of 14 amino acids. The germline gives CDR1 GTSNPN, CDR2 SVGIG (reference sequence). V was clipped by 0 bases and J by 4 bases, with 10 bases between them. The CDR3 spells CAWSVTGNNQPQHF. The CDR3 region has the DNA TGTGCCTGGAGTGTCACAGGGAATAATCAGCCCCAGCATTTT.

The chain recombines TRBV18 with TRBJ2-3, with a possible D match to TRBD1 (5 bases). This CDR3 is built from 17 residues. V was pared by 0 bases and J by 0 bases, with 13 bases between. The germline CDR1 and CDR2 sequences are KGHSH and LQKENI. CDR3 loop: CASSPPLKGSSTDTQYF. The CDR3 DNA reads as TGTGCCAGCTCACCACCCCTTAAGGGGTCTAGCACAGATACGCAGTATTTT. Full variable domain (rest looked up from reference TRBV18 and TRBJ2-3): NAGVMQNPRHLVRRRGQEARLRCSPMKGHSHVYWYRQLPEEGLKFMVYLQKENIIDESGMPKERFSAEFPKEGPSILRIQQVVRGDSAAYFCASSPPLKGSSTDTQYFGPGTRLTVL.

This clonotype showed up just a few times. The CDR3 coding sequence is TGTGCCAGCAGTTACTCCCCCGAGAGGTCCGGGGAGCTGTTTTTT. Its translation: CASSYSPERSGELFF. This chain uses TRBV6-2 or TRBV6-3 with TRBJ2-2; D not resolved. Trimming shortened V by 0 bases and J by 6 bases, and 11 bases separated the two germline ends. CDR1 and CDR2 (germline): MNHEY, SVGEGT. This CDR3 is built from 15 residues.

V and J are TRBV19 and TRBJ2-2, with no clear D. Germline CDR1 LNHDA, CDR2 SQIVND (reference sequence). The CDR3 is 10 residues long. V was pared by 11 bases and J by 9 bases, with 10 bases between. CDR3 loop: CAGTDRELFF. The CDR3 DNA reads as TGTGCCGGAACAGACAGGGAGCTGTTTTTT.

The chain carries TRBV9 and TRBJ2-1; the match to TRBD2 covers 9 bases. Per germline, CDR1 SGDLS and CDR2 YYNGEE. The junction had 0 bases not matched to a gene; V was cut back by 0 bases and J by 2 bases. CDR3 length: 15 amino acids. DNA for the CDR3: TGTGCCAGCAGCGTAGGGACTAGCGCCTACAATGAGCAGTTCTTC. Translation: CASSVGTSAYNEQFF.